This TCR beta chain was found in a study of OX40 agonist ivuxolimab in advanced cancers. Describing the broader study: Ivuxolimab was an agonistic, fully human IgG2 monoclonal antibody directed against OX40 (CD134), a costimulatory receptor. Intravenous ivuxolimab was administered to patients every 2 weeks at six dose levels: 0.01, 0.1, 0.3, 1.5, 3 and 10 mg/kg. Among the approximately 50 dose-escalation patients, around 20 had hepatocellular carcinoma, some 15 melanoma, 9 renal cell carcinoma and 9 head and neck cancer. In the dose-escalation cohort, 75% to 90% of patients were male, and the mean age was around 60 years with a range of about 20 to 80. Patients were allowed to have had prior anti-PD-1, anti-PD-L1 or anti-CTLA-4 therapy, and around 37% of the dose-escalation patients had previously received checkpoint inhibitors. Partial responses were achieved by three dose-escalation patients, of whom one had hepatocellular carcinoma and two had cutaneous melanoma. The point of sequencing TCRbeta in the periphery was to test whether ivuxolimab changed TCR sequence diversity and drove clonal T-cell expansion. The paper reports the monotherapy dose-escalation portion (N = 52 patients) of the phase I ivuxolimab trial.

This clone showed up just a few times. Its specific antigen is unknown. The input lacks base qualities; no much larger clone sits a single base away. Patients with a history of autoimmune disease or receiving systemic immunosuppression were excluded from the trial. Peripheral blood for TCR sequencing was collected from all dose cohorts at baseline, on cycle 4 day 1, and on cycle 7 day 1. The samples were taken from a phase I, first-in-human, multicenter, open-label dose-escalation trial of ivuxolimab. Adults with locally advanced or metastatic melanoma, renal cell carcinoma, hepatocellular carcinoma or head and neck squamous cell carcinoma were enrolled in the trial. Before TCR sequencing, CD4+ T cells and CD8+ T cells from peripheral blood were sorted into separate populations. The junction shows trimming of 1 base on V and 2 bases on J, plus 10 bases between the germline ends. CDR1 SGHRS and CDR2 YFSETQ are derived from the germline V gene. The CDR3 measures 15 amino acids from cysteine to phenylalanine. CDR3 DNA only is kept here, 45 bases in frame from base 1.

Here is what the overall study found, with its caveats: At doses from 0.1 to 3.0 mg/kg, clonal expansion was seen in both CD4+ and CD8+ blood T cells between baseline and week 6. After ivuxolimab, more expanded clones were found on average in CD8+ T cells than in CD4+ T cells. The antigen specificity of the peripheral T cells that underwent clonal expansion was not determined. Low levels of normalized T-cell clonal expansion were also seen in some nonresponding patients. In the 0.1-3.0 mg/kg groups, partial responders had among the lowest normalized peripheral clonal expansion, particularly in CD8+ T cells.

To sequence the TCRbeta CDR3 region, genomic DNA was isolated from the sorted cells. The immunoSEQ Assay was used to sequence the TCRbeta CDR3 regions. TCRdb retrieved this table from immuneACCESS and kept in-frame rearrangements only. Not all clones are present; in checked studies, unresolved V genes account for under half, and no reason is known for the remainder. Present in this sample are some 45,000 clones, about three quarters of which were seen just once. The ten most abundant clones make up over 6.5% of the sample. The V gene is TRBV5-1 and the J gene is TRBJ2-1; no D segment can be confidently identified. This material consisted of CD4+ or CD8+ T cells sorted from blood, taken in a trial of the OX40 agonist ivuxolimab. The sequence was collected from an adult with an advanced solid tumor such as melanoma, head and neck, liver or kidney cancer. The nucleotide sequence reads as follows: TGCGCCAGCAGCTTGTCCCTACAAACCTACAATGAGCAGTTCTTC. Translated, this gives CASSLSLQTYNEQFF.